Listed below are T cell receptor beta chains from one sample, sequenced in a study of shared clonotypes between healthy human individuals. The table came from immunoSEQ multiplex PCR; TCRdb's copy has only in-frame clones and leaves some out. The data contain 780,000 or so clones, 72% of them singletons. Sequencing was done on a sample of memory CD4+ T cells sorted from blood. The receptors stem from a woman between 25 and 40 years old in good health. Both conserved end residues are part of each CDR3.

v_gene,j_gene,len,CDR3aa
TRBV27,TRBJ2-2,14,CASSFLSHTGELFF
TRBV5-1,TRBJ1-1,11,CASFEGTEAFF
TRBV5-6,TRBJ2-5,14,CASSLAGTRGTQYF
TRBV11-2,TRBJ2-3,14,CASSFTSSTDTQYF
TRBV28,TRBJ2-7,16,CASSSSAQGNSYEQYF
TRBV29-1,TRBJ2-6,11,CISGEKNVLTF
TRBV6-1,TRBJ2-5,15,CASSEVTSVQETQYF
TRBV18,TRBJ1-5,17,CASSPSGTAYSNQPQHF
TRBV29-1,TRBJ1-1,12,CSVQEGLTEAFF
TRBV20-1,TRBJ1-5,11,CSAGRGQPQHF
TRBV6-5,TRBJ2-1,14,CASRSREGNNEQFF
TRBV10-1,TRBJ2-7,14,CASSESDGTYEQYF
TRBV2,TRBJ1-3,14,CASSGGRAGNTIYF
TRBV2,TRBJ2-7,13,CASRMDGNYEQYF
TRBV28,TRBJ2-3,13,CASQRGRVDTQYF
TRBV10-1,TRBJ1-3,13,CASSQISGNTIYF
TRBV28,TRBJ2-1,14,CASSLFGLAGEQFF
TRBV18,TRBJ2-7,13,CASSMGQLYEQYF
TRBV7-2,TRBJ1-1,16,CASSERGERMNTEAFF
TRBV6-1,TRBJ1-2,15,CASSVSDSGINGYTF
TRBV5-5,TRBJ1-2,14,CASSTHTGMGGYTF
TRBV29-1,TRBJ2-1,14,CSVAPGGVYNEQFF
TRBV19,TRBJ1-2,13,CASRRGGGGGYTF
TRBV19,TRBJ2-2,14,CASTTPGGNGELFF
TRBV2,TRBJ1-2,11,CARGRHYGYTF
TRBV7-9,TRBJ2-2,16,CASSPLVPEVRGELFF
TRBV7-2,TRBJ1-3,15,CASSGRQGKGNTIYF
TRBV25-1,TRBJ2-2,17,CASSEYTGTASTGELFF
TRBV7-2,TRBJ2-7,15,CASSLRTSGSYEQYF
TRBV27,TRBJ2-2,15,CASSSLRSNTGELFF
TRBV27,TRBJ2-7,13,CASSGQGAYEQYF
TRBV5-1,TRBJ2-5,15,CASSSSGRRQETQYF
TRBV25-1,TRBJ2-5,18,CASSVGRGVTGLEETQYF
TRBV29-1,TRBJ1-4,13,CSAQTGANEKLFF
TRBV27,TRBJ1-1,12,CASRVPGQAAFF
TRBV7-9,TRBJ1-1,15,CASSVMRQGSTEAFF
TRBV19,TRBJ1-1,14,CASSIPGAGRSAFF
TRBV18,TRBJ1-1,14,CASSSDRMNTEAFF
TRBV4-3,TRBJ1-2,14,CASSQDPGNYGYTF
TRBV28,TRBJ1-5,19,CASSLWAGRRGNSNQPQHF
TRBV11-2,TRBJ2-5,13,CASSLWGSETQYF
TRBV9,TRBJ1-2,13,CASSTDRGYGYTF
TRBV13,TRBJ2-7,17,CASSLGTPVISSYEQYF
TRBV5-4,TRBJ2-3,17,CASSPRTSGTSTDTQYF
TRBV19,TRBJ1-2,16,CASSTRGQSFNYGYTF
TRBV5-1,TRBJ2-4,14,CASRGTSGSNIQYF
TRBV4-1,TRBJ2-7,16,CASSQDPGAGGYEQYF
TRBV30,TRBJ2-5,14,CAWSAHGASETQYF
TRBV18,TRBJ1-2,14,CASSPDISDDGYTF